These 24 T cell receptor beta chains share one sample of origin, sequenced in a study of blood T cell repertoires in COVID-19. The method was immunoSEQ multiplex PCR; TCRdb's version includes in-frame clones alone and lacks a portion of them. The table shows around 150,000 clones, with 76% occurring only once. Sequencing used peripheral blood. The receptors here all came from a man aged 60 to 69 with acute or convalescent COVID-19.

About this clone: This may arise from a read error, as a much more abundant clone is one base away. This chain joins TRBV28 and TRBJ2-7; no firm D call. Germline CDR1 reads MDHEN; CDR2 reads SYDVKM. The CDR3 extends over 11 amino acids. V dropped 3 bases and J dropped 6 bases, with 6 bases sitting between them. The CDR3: CASSFSGEQYF. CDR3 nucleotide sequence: TGTGCCAGCAGTTTTTCGGGCGAGCAGTACTTC.

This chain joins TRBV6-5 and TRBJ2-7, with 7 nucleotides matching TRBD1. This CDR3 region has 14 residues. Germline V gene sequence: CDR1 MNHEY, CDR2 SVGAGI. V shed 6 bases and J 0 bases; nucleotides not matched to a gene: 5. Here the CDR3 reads CASSTGTDSYEQYF. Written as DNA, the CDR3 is TGTGCCAGCAGCACCGGGACAGACTCCTACGAGCAGTACTTC.

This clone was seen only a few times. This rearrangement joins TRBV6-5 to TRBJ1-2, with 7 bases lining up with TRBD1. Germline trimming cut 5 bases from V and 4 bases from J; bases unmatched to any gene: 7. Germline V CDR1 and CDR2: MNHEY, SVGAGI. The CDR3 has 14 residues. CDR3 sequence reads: CASSRDSLGYGYTF. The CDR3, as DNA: TGTGCCAGCAGTCGGGACAGCCTTGGCTATGGCTACACCTTC.

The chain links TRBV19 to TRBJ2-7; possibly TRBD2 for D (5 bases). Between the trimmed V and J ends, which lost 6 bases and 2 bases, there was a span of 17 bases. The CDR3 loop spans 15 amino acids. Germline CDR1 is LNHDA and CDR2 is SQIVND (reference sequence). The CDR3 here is CASRAVAVATYEQYF. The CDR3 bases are TGTGCCAGTAGAGCGGTGGCAGTGGCCACCTACGAGCAGTACTTC.

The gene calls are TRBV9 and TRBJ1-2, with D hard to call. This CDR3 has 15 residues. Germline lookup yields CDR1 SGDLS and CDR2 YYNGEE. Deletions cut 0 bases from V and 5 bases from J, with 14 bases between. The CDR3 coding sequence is TGTGCCAGCAGCGTAGGGTGGAGTTCCACTTATGGCTACACCTTC. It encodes CASSVGWSSTYGYTF.

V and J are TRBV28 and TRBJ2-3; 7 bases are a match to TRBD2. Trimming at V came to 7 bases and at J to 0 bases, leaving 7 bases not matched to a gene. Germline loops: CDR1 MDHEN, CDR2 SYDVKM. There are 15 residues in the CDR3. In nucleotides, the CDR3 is TGTGCCAGCATCGGGGCGGGAGTAAGCACAGATACGCAGTATTTT. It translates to CASIGAGVSTDTQYF.

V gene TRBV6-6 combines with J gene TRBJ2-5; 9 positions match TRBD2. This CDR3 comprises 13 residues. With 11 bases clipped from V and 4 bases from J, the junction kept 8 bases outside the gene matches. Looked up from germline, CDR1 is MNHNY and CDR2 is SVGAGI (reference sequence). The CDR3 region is CAARREGGETQYF. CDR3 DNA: TGTGCCGCCCGGCGGGAGGGAGGAGAGACCCAGTACTTC.

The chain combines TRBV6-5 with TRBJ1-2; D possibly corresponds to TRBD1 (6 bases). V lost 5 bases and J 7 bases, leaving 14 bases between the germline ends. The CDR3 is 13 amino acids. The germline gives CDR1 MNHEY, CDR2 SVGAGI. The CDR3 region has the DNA TGTGCCAGCAGTACCACAGGGTTTGGTGGCTACACCTTC. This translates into CASSTTGFGGYTF.

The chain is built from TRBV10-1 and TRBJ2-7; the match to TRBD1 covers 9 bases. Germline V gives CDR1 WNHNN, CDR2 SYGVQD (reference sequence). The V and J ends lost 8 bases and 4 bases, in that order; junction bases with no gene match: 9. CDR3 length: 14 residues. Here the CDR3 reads CASSSGTGNYEQYF. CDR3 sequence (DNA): TGCGCCAGCTCTTCCGGGACAGGGAATTACGAGCAGTACTTC.

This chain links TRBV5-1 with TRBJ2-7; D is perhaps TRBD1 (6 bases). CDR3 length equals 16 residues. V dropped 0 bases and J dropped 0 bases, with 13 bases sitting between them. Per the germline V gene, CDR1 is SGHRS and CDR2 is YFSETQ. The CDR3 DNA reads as TGCGCCAGCAGCTTGGGGGGGCCAGGAAGCTCCTACGAGCAGTACTTC. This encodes CASSLGGPGSSYEQYF.

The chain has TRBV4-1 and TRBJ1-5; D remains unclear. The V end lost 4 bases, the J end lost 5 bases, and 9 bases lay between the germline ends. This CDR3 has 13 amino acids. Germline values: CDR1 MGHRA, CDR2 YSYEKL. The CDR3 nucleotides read TGCGCCAGCAGCCCGCCAGGTGATCAGCCCCAGCATTTT. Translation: CASSPPGDQPQHF.

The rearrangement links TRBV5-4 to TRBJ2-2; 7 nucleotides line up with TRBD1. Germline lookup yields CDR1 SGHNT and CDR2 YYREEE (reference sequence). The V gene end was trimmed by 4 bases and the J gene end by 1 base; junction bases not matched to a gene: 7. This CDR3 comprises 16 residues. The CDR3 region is CASSRPRQGNTGELFF. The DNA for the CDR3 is TGTGCCAGCAGCCGGCCTAGACAGGGGAACACCGGGGAGCTGTTTTTT.

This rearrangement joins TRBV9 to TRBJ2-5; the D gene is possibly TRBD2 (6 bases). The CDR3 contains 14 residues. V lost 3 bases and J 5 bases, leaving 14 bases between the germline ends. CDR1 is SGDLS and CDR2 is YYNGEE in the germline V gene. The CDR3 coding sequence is TGTGCCAGCAGCGGGGACGGGAGTTATGAGACCCAGTACTTC. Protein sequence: CASSGDGSYETQYF.

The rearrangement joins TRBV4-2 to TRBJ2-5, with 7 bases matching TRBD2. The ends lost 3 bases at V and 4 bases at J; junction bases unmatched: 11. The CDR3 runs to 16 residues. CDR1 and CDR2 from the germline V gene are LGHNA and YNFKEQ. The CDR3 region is CASSHDGVIAGETQYF. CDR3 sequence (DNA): TGTGCCAGCAGCCATGACGGGGTAATAGCGGGAGAGACCCAGTACTTC.

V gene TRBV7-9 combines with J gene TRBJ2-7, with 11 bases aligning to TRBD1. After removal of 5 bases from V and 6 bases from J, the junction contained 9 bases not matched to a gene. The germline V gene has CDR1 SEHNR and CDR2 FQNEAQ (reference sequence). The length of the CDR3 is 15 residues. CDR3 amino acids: CASSPRAGTGGEQYF. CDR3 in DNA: TGTGCCAGCAGCCCACGTGCCGGGACAGGGGGCGAGCAGTACTTC.

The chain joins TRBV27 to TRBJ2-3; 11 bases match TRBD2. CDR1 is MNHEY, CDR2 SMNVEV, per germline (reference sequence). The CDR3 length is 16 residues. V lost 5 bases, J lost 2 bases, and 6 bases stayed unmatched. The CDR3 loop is CASSLGTSGNTDTQYF. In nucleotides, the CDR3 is TGTGCCAGCAGTCTCGGGACTAGCGGCAACACAGATACGCAGTATTTT.

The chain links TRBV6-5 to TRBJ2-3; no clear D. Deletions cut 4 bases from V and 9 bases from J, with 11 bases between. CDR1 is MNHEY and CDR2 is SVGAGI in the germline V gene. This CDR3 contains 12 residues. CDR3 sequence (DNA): TGTGCCAGCAGTTCCAACAGAGTAACGCAGTATTTT. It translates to CASSSNRVTQYF.

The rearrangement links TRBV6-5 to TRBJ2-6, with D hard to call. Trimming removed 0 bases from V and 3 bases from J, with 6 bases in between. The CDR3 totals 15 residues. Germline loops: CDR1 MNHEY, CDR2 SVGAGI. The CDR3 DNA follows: TGTGCCAGCAGTTACTCCCGAGATGGGGCCAACGTCCTGACTTTC. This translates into CASSYSRDGANVLTF.

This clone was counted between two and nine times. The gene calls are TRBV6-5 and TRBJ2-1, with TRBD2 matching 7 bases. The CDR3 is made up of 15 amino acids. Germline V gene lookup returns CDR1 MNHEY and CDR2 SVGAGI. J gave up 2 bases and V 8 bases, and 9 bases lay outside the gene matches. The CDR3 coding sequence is TGTGCCAGCCGCTCAGCGCGGGGGACCTACAATGAGCAGTTCTTC. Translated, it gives CASRSARGTYNEQFF.

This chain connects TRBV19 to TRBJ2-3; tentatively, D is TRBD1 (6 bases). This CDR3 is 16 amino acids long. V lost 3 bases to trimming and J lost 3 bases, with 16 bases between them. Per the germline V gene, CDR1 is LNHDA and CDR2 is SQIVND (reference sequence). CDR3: CASSMLGAAFTDTQYF. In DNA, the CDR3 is TGTGCCAGTAGTATGTTGGGGGCGGCTTTTACAGATACGCAGTATTTT.

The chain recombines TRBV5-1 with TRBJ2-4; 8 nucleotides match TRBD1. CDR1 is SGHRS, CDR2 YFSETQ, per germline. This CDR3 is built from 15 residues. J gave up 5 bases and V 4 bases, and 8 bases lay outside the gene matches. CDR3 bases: TGCGCCAGCAGCCTTATACCGGGACAGGAAAACATTCAGTACTTC. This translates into CASSLIPGQENIQYF.

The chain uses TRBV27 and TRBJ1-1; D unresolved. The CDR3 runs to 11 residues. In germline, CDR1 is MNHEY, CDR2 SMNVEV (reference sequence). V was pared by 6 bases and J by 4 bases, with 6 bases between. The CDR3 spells CASSFGTEAFF. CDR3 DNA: TGTGCCAGCAGCTTCGGCACTGAAGCTTTCTTT.

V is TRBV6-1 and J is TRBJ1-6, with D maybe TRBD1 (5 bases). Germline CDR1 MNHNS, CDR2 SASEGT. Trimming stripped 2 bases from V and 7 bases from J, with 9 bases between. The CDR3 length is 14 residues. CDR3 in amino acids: CASSEYRSNSPLHF. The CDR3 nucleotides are TGTGCCAGCAGTGAATACAGGTCAAATTCACCCCTCCACTTT.

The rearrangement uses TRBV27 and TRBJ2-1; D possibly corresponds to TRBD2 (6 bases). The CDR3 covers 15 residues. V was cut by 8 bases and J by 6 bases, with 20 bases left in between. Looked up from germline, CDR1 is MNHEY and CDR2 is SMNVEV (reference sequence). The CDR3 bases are TGTGCCAGCTCTCAGAGGGCTAGCGTAGGCAATGAGCAGTTCTTC. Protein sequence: CASSQRASVGNEQFF.